The rows below give T cell receptor beta chains drawn from one sample of a study of OX40 agonist ivuxolimab in advanced cancers. Libraries were prepared by immunoSEQ multiplex PCR; TCRdb keeps only in-frame clonotypes and omits some of them. The profile shows about 120,000 clones, roughly 95% of them singletons. Here the sequenced sample was CD4+ or CD8+ T cells sorted from blood, taken in a trial of the OX40 agonist ivuxolimab. The receptors were gathered from an adult with an advanced solid tumor such as melanoma, head and neck, liver or kidney cancer. Both conserved end residues are part of each CDR3. D genes are given only for firm matches. Not every row has a clone size; where given, it reads once, few, many or a size class.

clone size | CDR3 length | J gene | D gene | V gene | CDR3 protein | CDR3 DNA
NA | 15 | TRBJ2-3 | TRBD2 | TRBV5-6 | CASRIAGGPLDTQYF | TGTGCCAGCAGGATAGCGGGAGGGCCGTTGGATACGCAGTATTTT
NA | 12 | TRBJ2-7 | TRBD1 | TRBV6-5 | CASRGQRYEQYF | TGTGCCAGCAGGGGACAGAGGTACGAGCAGTACTTC
NA | 13 | TRBJ2-4 | NA | TRBV6-5 | CASDRGFRNIQYF | TGTGCCAGCGACCGGGGGTTTCGAAACATTCAGTACTTC
few | 16 | TRBJ2-5 | NA | TRBV7-8 | CASSLVGEWVQKTQYF | TGTGCCAGCAGCTTAGTGGGGGAGTGGGTCCAGAAGACCCAGTACTTC
NA | 15 | TRBJ2-3 | NA | TRBV2 | CASSYSLEGTDTQYF | TGTGCCAGCAGTTATAGCCTCGAGGGCACAGATACGCAGTATTTT
NA | 13 | TRBJ2-1 | NA | TRBV25-1 | CASSENPIPEQFF | TGTGCCAGCAGTGAAAACCCGATCCCTGAGCAGTTCTTC
NA | 13 | TRBJ2-5 | NA | TRBV2 | CASSVYRVETQYF | TGTGCCAGCAGTGTGTACAGGGTGGAGACCCAGTACTTC
NA | 13 | TRBJ1-4 | TRBD1 | TRBV6-5 | CASSYRGHEKLFF | TGTGCCAGCAGTTACAGGGGGCATGAAAAACTGTTTTTT
NA | 11 | TRBJ2-1 | NA | TRBV6-1 | CASSRSGEQFF | TGTGCCAGCAGCCGAAGCGGAGAGCAGTTCTTC
NA | 13 | TRBJ2-5 | NA | TRBV6-5 | CASSGQWMETQYF | TGTGCCAGCAGTGGACAGTGGATGGAGACCCAGTACTTC
NA | 14 | TRBJ2-7 | NA | TRBV19 | CASSDAVRSYEQYF | TGTGCCAGTAGTGACGCGGTCCGCTCCTACGAGCAGTACTTC
NA | 15 | TRBJ2-1 | TRBD2 | TRBV5-8 | CASRRGLAGFYEQFF | TGTGCCAGCAGGAGGGGACTAGCGGGGTTCTATGAGCAGTTCTTC
NA | 15 | TRBJ2-7 | TRBD1 | TRBV5-4 | CASSKGQGSSYEQYF | TGTGCCAGCAGCAAGGGACAGGGGAGCTCCTACGAGCAGTACTTC
once | 15 | TRBJ2-1 | TRBD1 | TRBV19 | CASRLDRGPYNEQFF | TGTGCCAGTAGACTGGACAGGGGGCCCTACAATGAGCAGTTCTTC
NA | 14 | TRBJ2-7 | TRBD2 | TRBV6-6 | CASQEGGRVHEQYF | TGTGCCAGCCAGGAGGGCGGGAGGGTACACGAGCAGTACTTC
NA | 14 | TRBJ2-1 | NA | TRBV9 | CASSVANIYNEQFF | TGTGCCAGCAGCGTAGCCAACATCTACAATGAGCAGTTCTTC
NA | 18 | TRBJ1-2 | NA | TRBV18 | CASSPTPGTGLTSDGYTF | TGTGCCAGCTCACCTACCCCGGGGACGGGGTTAACTTCAGATGGCTACACCTTC